This T cell receptor beta chain appears in the sequencing data of a study of T-cell memory formation after mild COVID-19. MiXCR, applied by TCRdb to the 5' RACE reads, yields one record per CDR3 protein. The table includes 450,000 or so distinct CDR3 sequences, around 27% detected once. This clonotype has just a few counts. Its target is unknown. This CDR3 contains 15 residues. Germline V gene lookup returns CDR1 LGHNA and CDR2 YSLEER. V was pared by 2 bases and J by 2 bases, with 12 bases between. Study results and caveats: Of the contracting clones, CD4+ ones lay mainly in CM and EM, and CD8+ ones in EMRA.

The source of this sequence is an adult woman who had mild COVID-19 (a few samples of this study predate the infection). Cell type and time point are not known. The V and J genes are TRBV4-3 and TRBJ2-5; D is undetermined. Sequencing was carried out using PBMCs or a T cell subset sorted from them (not recorded which). CDR3 nucleotide sequence: TGCGCCAGCAGCCAATACCCAGTCGGGCAAGAGACCCAGTACTTC. Amino acid sequence: CASSQYPVGQETQYF.